The 20 T cell receptor beta chains reported below all come from one sample, sequenced in a study of T cell responses to AZD1222 COVID-19 vaccine. TCRdb keeps only in-frame clones here, not all; method: immunoSEQ multiplex PCR. The table lists 150,000 or so clones, approximately 90% of them singletons. The source material was peripheral blood, sampled on day 0 of AZD1222 vaccination. The source of these receptors is an adult in good health.

The gene calls are TRBV5-1 and TRBJ1-2; D is undetermined. Germline CDR1 SGHRS, CDR2 YFSETQ. V was cut by 0 bases and J by 8 bases, with 11 bases left in between. There are 13 residues in the CDR3. The chain's CDR3 is CASSLAEGLGYTF. In DNA form, the CDR3 reads TGCGCCAGCAGCTTGGCCGAAGGGCTAGGCTACACCTTC.

This sequence joins TRBV18 and TRBJ1-2; D is ambiguous. V gave up 0 bases and J gave up 4 bases, with 9 bases separating them. The CDR3 has 14 residues. Germline V gene lookup returns CDR1 KGHSH and CDR2 LQKENI. The CDR3 sequence: CASSPPEGPYGYTF. Written as DNA, the CDR3 is TGTGCCAGCTCACCACCGGAAGGTCCCTATGGCTACACCTTC. Based on the CDR3 plus reference TRBV18 and TRBJ1-2, the full variable domain is NAGVMQNPRHLVRRRGQEARLRCSPMKGHSHVYWYRQLPEEGLKFMVYLQKENIIDESGMPKERFSAEFPKEGPSILRIQQVVRGDSAAYFCASSPPEGPYGYTFGSGTRLTVV.

A single count supports this clone. Other DNA sequences in the sample encode the same CDR3. The J gene is TRBJ1-5, the V gene TRBV4-1; D is uncertain. Germline V gene data show CDR1 as MGHRA and CDR2 as YSYEKL. With 2 bases removed from V and 1 base from J, the gap between germline ends came to 9 bases. This CDR3 is built from 15 residues. CDR3: CASSQRGISNQPQHF. The CDR3 DNA reads as TGCGCCAGCAGCCAACGGGGAATCAGCAATCAGCCCCAGCATTTT.

In this sample, this clone turned up once. The V call is TRBV2, the J call TRBJ2-3; tentatively, D is TRBD1 or TRBD2 (7 bases each). Trimming took 8 bases from V and 5 from J, leaving 20 bases between them. Per the germline V gene, CDR1 is SNHLY and CDR2 is FYNNEI. The CDR3 spans 15 residues. CDR3 amino acids: CASYRGGIDQDTQYF. CDR3 DNA: TGTGCCAGCTACAGGGGAGGGATTGATCAAGATACGCAGTATTTT.

The chain has TRBV6-1 and TRBJ2-1; TRBD1 agrees at 8 bases. With 3 bases clipped from V and 2 bases from J, the junction kept 3 bases outside the gene matches. The CDR3 has 15 amino acids. Looked up from germline, CDR1 is MNHNS and CDR2 is SASEGT. The CDR3 loop is CASSDSGGPYNEQFF. DNA for the CDR3: TGTGCCAGCAGTGATTCAGGGGGCCCCTACAATGAGCAGTTCTTC.

This sequence joins TRBV7-8 and TRBJ2-7; 8 nucleotides align to TRBD2. Germline CDR1 SGHVS, CDR2 FQNEAQ. CDR3 size: 15 residues. The J segment lost 7 bases and the V segment lost 2 bases, leaving 10 bases of the junction unmatched. CDR3 coding DNA: TGTGCCAGCAGCTTAACGGGGGGGCAGTTAGGTGAGCAGTACTTC. Its translation is CASSLTGGQLGEQYF.

The rearrangement uses TRBV27 and TRBJ1-3; D uncertain. Trimming shortened V by 0 bases and J by 4 bases, and 10 bases separated the two germline ends. This CDR3 is 15 amino acids long. Germline CDR1 MNHEY, CDR2 SMNVEV (reference sequence). CDR3 in amino acids: CASSLSVYGGNTIYF. The CDR3 nucleotides read TGTGCCAGCAGTTTATCGGTTTACGGCGGAAACACCATATATTTT.

Only one count was recorded for this clone. The rearrangement joins TRBV3-1 (or the pseudogene TRBV3-2) to TRBJ2-4; 11 bases are shared with TRBD2. The V and J ends lost 3 bases and 1 base, in that order; junction bases with no gene match: 5. CDR3 length: 17 amino acids. Germline V gene sequence: CDR1 LGHDT, CDR2 YNNKEL (reference sequence). This CDR3 is CASSHLAGGKAKNIQYF. The CDR3 DNA sequence: TGTGCCAGCAGCCATCTAGCGGGGGGCAAGGCCAAAAACATTCAGTACTTC.

The V gene is TRBV9, the J gene TRBJ2-1, with 11 bases aligning to TRBD1. V lost 4 bases to trimming and J lost 2 bases; unmatched junction nucleotides: 5. The CDR3 spans 16 residues. Germline CDR1 and CDR2: SGDLS and YYNGEE. The CDR3 nucleotides read TGTGCCAGCAGCTTCGGACAGGGGGCTGCCTACAATGAGCAGTTCTTC. Translating it yields CASSFGQGAAYNEQFF. Using reference TRBV9 and TRBJ2-1 for the parts outside the CDR3, the full variable domain is DSGVTQTPKHLITATGQRVTLRCSPRSGDLSVYWYQQSLDQGLQFLIQYYNGEERAKGNILERFSAQQFPDLHSELNLSSLELGDSALYFCASSFGQGAAYNEQFFGPGTRLTVL.

This sequence joins TRBV10-3 and TRBJ1-2; D not certain. This CDR3 is 12 amino acids long. From germline, CDR1 is ENHRY and CDR2 SYGVKD. V was shortened by 3 bases and J by 7 bases, with 9 bases between the two germline ends. The CDR3, as DNA: TGTGCCATCAGTGAAGGAGATTCTGGCTACACCTTC. This codes for CAISEGDSGYTF.

The chain has TRBV6-5 and TRBJ2-7, with 8 nucleotides matching TRBD1. Germline V gives CDR1 MNHEY, CDR2 SVGAGI. The CDR3 is 14 residues long. J was trimmed by 6 bases and V by 5 bases; bases with no gene match: 9. Here the CDR3 DNA reads TGTGCCAGCAGTCTGGGGACAGGCTGGAGCGAGCAGTACTTC. Its translation is CASSLGTGWSEQYF.

This clone was observed once. The CDR3 region has the DNA TGCGCCAGCAGCCAGGAAGACAGAGCCTATGGCTACACCTTC. Amino acids: CASSQEDRAYGYTF. V gene TRBV4-3 combines with J gene TRBJ1-2, with a weak D call TRBD1 (5 bases). Germline assignment: CDR1 LGHNA and CDR2 YSLEER. The CDR3 runs to 14 residues. Trimming left V 3 bases short and J 4 bases short, with 12 bases between.

This chain joins TRBV7-8 and TRBJ2-7; D ambiguous. Germline V lookup: CDR1 SGHVS, CDR2 FQNEAQ. This CDR3 contains 13 residues. V was clipped by 5 bases and J by 6 bases, with 14 bases between them. The CDR3: CASSQREGSEQYF. CDR3 coding DNA: TGTGCCAGCAGCCAGCGTGAAGGGTCCGAGCAGTACTTC.

The gene calls are TRBV10-2 and TRBJ1-4, with D uncertain. The CDR3 contains 11 residues. The ends were cut back, 6 bases at V and 12 bases at J, with 11 bases in the middle. Germline assignment: CDR1 WSHSY and CDR2 SAAADI. The CDR3 coding sequence is TGCGCCAGCAGAGATGGGCTGGAACTGTTTTTT. Protein: CASRDGLELFF.

The CDR3 sequence: CASSLTGEAFF. Here the CDR3 DNA reads TGTGCCAGCAGTCTGACAGGTGAAGCTTTCTTT. This chain uses TRBV25-1 with TRBJ1-1; D is perhaps TRBD1 (6 bases). The CDR3 contains 11 residues. Germline V gives CDR1 MGHDK, CDR2 SYGVNS. V shed 5 bases and J shed 7 bases, with 8 bases lying between them.

In DNA form, the CDR3 reads TGTGCCAGCAGCTCACAGGCGAACAATGAGCAGTTCTTC. Protein: CASSSQANNEQFF. The chain combines TRBV5-8 with TRBJ2-1; the D gene is possibly TRBD1 (5 bases). The germline gives CDR1 SGHTS, CDR2 YDEGEE. The CDR3 loop spans 13 amino acids. Between the trimmed V and J ends, which lost 3 bases and 5 bases, there was a span of 9 bases. Full variable domain (remainder filled in from reference TRBV5-8 and TRBJ2-1): EAGVTQSPTHLIKTRGQQATLRCSPISGHTSVYWYQQALGLGLQFLLWYDEGEERNRGNFPPRFSGRQFPNYSSELNVNALELEDSALYLCASSSQANNEQFFGPGTRLTVL.

The chain uses TRBV4-2 and TRBJ2-1; TRBD2 might be the D (6 bases). This CDR3 contains 16 residues. Germline loops: CDR1 LGHNA, CDR2 YNFKEQ. V lost 1 base to trimming and J lost 3 bases, with 13 bases between them. The CDR3 DNA reads TGTGCCAGCAGCCAAGCGTCGGGGGACTTCTACAATGAGCAGTTCTTC. Its protein is CASSQASGDFYNEQFF.

The chain is built from TRBV6-2 or TRBV6-3 and TRBJ1-5; the D gene is possibly TRBD1 (5 bases). Between the trimmed V and J ends, which lost 6 bases and 6 bases, there was a span of 27 bases. In germline, CDR1 is MNHEY, CDR2 SVGEGT. The CDR3 consists of 18 residues. CDR3 loop: CASSDPSLGTPTRQPQHF. The DNA of the CDR3 is TGTGCCAGCAGCGACCCTTCCCTAGGGACCCCAACGCGTCAGCCCCAGCATTTT.

This clone was counted only a few times. The chain has TRBV6-5 and TRBJ1-6, with D maybe TRBD1 (5 bases). There are 13 residues in the CDR3. Trimming shortened V by 8 bases and J by 4 bases, and 9 bases separated the two germline ends. CDR1 and CDR2 (germline): MNHEY, SVGAGI. Written as DNA, the CDR3 is TGTGCCAGCGGGGAGGGGTATAATTCACCCCTCCACTTT. It yields the protein CASGEGYNSPLHF.

Here the CDR3 reads CASTETINYGYTF. For the CDR3, the DNA is TGTGCCAGTACCGAGACAATAAACTATGGCTACACCTTC. V and J are TRBV19 and TRBJ1-2; D not certain. The CDR3 covers 13 residues. Germline V CDR1 and CDR2: LNHDA, SQIVND (reference sequence). Trimming removed 7 bases from V and 2 bases from J, with 11 bases in between. The full variable domain, its missing parts supplied by reference TRBV19 and TRBJ1-2, is DGGITQSPKYLFRKEGQNVTLSCEQNLNHDAMYWYRQDPGQGLRLIYYSQIVNDFQKGDIAEGYSVSREKKESFPLTVTSAQKNPTAFYLCASTETINYGYTFGSGTRLTVV.